This TCR beta chain was recorded in a study of blood T cell repertoires in COVID-19. Turning to the study itself: In each case, the material was cDNA or gDNA derived from T cells, B-cell-depleted T cells, or PBMCs.

Clones were read by immunoSEQ multiplex PCR, and TCRdb kept only the in-frame ones, dropping some. This table holds about 280,000 clones, around 88% found once. V shed 4 bases, J shed 6 bases, and the junction held 7 bases outside the gene matches. Germline CDR1 reads SGDLS; CDR2 reads YYNGEE. The CDR3 spans 15 residues. The chain couples TRBV9 to TRBJ2-1; 10 bases fit TRBD2. The receptor was isolated from a man aged 35 to 55 with acute or convalescent COVID-19. Sequenced material: peripheral blood. CDR3 region: CASSYSGGSLNEQFF. The DNA of the CDR3 is TGTGCCAGCAGCTATAGCGGGGGGTCCCTCAATGAGCAGTTCTTC.